This T cell receptor (beta chain) was obtained from a study of T cells after yellow fever vaccination. Study-level background: Separation of EM, EMRA, CM and Tscm memory subsets by sorting relied on CD3, CD45RA, CCR7 and CD95.

Each CDR3 protein gets one entry after TCRdb re-called the 5' RACE reads with MiXCR. Found here are around 29,000 distinct CDR3 sequences, 5.5% to 8% of them singletons; the top ten hold more than 20%. This clonotype has at least ten counts. Deletions cut 4 bases from V and 1 base from J, with 11 bases between. The germline V gene encodes CDR1 LGHDT and CDR2 YNNKEL (reference sequence). This CDR3 has 14 residues. Study-level results: The appearance of a small share of clonotypes in both CD4 and CD8 compartments was observed.

This TCR derives from a man aged 25 to 45 who received the YFV17D yellow fever vaccine. The gene calls are TRBV3-1 and TRBJ2-7, with D hard to call. The starting material was PBMCs, either bulk or a sorted T-cell subset (CD4+, CD8+, memory, or dextramer-sorted; not recorded which), obtained on the day of the yellow fever booster vaccination. In DNA, the CDR3 is TGTGCCAGCAGCCTCCTCGGCGGATCCTACGAGCAGTACTTC. Residues: CASSLLGGSYEQYF.